The 18 T cell receptor beta chains reported below all come from one sample, sequenced in a study of regulatory T cells in long-lasting Graves disease. The time point was: newly diagnosed GD, antithyroid drugs for less than 3 months. The TCR library was made from RNA extracted from PBMCs. Building of the TCR beta libraries involved iRepertoire HTBI primers and Arm-PCR of CDR3 regions. MiXCR was run by TCRdb on the multiplex PCR reads, yielding one entry per CDR3 protein. Among 300,000 to 400,000 distinct CDR3 sequences listed, around 15% were seen once. These data were also reused for a study on T cells in Graves' hyperthyroidism and ophthalmopathy.

The sample in question was peripheral blood mononuclear cells (PBMCs), obtained at new diagnosis, from a patient treated with antithyroid drugs. These receptor sequences come from a man aged 40-49 years with Graves disease.

This clonotype was seen ten or more times. The gene calls are TRBV28 and TRBJ2-7, with a weak D call TRBD1 (6 bases). The CDR3 is 12 residues long. V dropped 6 bases and J dropped 7 bases, with 13 bases sitting between them. From germline, CDR1 is MDHEN and CDR2 SYDVKM. For the CDR3, the DNA is TGTGCCAGCAGGGAGAGGGGGACGGAGCAGTACTTC. Protein product: CASRERGTEQYF.

V usage is TRBV5-1 and J usage is TRBJ2-5; no clear D gene. Germline CDR1 SGHRS, CDR2 YFSETQ. V was pared by 0 bases and J by 5 bases, with 8 bases between. CDR3 size: 13 residues. This CDR3 reads CASSLVPFETQYF. The CDR3 region has the DNA TGCGCCAGCAGCTTGGTCCCGTTCGAGACCCAGTACTTC.

This clonotype was seen many times. The rearrangement links TRBV6-2 or TRBV6-3 to TRBJ2-5; the match to TRBD2 covers 12 bases. V shed 6 bases and J 3 bases; nucleotides not matched to a gene: 2. Germline V CDR1 and CDR2: MNHEY, SVGEGT. This CDR3 contains 14 residues. The CDR3 sequence is CASRRLAGEETQYF. In nucleotides, the CDR3 is TGTGCCAGCAGGCGACTAGCGGGGGAAGAGACCCAGTACTTC.

This clonotype was counted ten times or more. This sequence joins TRBV20-1 and TRBJ2-7, with TRBD1 matching 8 bases. The V gene end was trimmed by 1 base and the J gene end by 0 bases; junction bases not matched to a gene: 2. This CDR3 has 14 residues. CDR1 and CDR2 (germline): DFQATT, SNEGSKA (reference sequence). CDR3 in amino acids: CSARGTGRSYEQYF. The CDR3 bases are TGCAGTGCTAGAGGGACAGGGCGCTCCTACGAGCAGTACTTC.

This clonotype was found many times. The V call is TRBV6-1, the J call TRBJ2-5; D might be TRBD1 or TRBD2, each matching 7 bases. Germline CDR1 MNHNS, CDR2 SASEGT. The V end lost 10 bases, the J end lost 7 bases, and 22 bases lay between the germline ends. CDR3 size: 14 residues. The CDR3 is CATKRDRAFGTQYF. The CDR3 bases are TGTGCCACTAAGCGGGACAGAGCCTTCGGGACCCAGTACTTC.

Many counts were recorded for this clonotype. The chain uses TRBV27 and TRBJ1-5; D gene unclear. The germline V and J ends were trimmed by 6 bases and 0 bases, with 12 bases remaining between them. This CDR3 contains 15 residues. Germline V gives CDR1 MNHEY, CDR2 SMNVEV (reference sequence). CDR3 coding DNA: TGTGCCAGCAGCCCCAAGATTTATAGCAATCAGCCCCAGCATTTT. It is translated as CASSPKIYSNQPQHF.

The chain joins TRBV19 to TRBJ1-4; 8 bases are shared with TRBD1. V shed 5 bases and J 8 bases; nucleotides not matched to a gene: 7. CDR3 size: 14 residues. Germline CDR1 and CDR2: LNHDA and SQIVND (reference sequence). This CDR3 reads CASSPWTGSEKLFF. Here the CDR3 DNA reads TGTGCCAGTAGTCCCTGGACAGGGAGCGAAAAACTGTTTTTT.

This clonotype was seen a few times. This chain links TRBV7-9 with TRBJ1-4; D is undetermined. Germline loops: CDR1 SEHNR, CDR2 FQNEAQ (reference sequence). Trimming cost V 2 bases and J 4 bases, with 17 bases left between them. This CDR3 is 17 amino acids long. This CDR3 is CASSLYRVGVLNEKLFF. DNA of the CDR3: TGTGCCAGCAGCTTATATCGTGTTGGGGTCCTTAATGAAAAACTGTTTTTT.

This clonotype was picked up many times. The CDR3 loop is CASSSSLTGGYTF. The CDR3 DNA reads TGCGCCAGCAGCTCTTCTTTGACAGGCGGCTACACCTTC. V gene TRBV5-1 combines with J gene TRBJ1-2; the D gene is possibly TRBD1 (6 bases). V lost 3 bases and J lost 8, with 14 bases in between. The CDR3 covers 13 residues. In germline, CDR1 is SGHRS, CDR2 YFSETQ.

This clonotype was observed at least ten times. The rearrangement uses TRBV11-3 and TRBJ2-1; maybe TRBD1 (6 bases). V dropped 2 bases and J dropped 8 bases, with 16 bases sitting between them. Germline CDR1 is SGHNT and CDR2 is YENEEA. This CDR3 has 15 residues. This CDR3 is CASSLTPGDGHEQFF. The CDR3 DNA sequence: TGTGCCAGCAGCTTAACACCAGGGGATGGTCATGAGCAGTTCTTC.

Many counts were recorded for this clonotype. CDR3 protein: CASSPGPGLPLENEQFF. The CDR3 DNA reads TGTGCCAGCAGCCCGGGCCCTGGTTTGCCCTTGGAGAATGAGCAGTTCTTC. The chain combines TRBV11-1 with TRBJ2-1; unclear D gene. Germline CDR1 SGHAT, CDR2 FQDESV (reference sequence). This CDR3 has 17 amino acids. Trimming took off 5 bases at V and 7 bases at J, with 24 bases between the two ends. Full variable domain (rest looked up from reference TRBV11-1 and TRBJ2-1): EAEVAQSPRYKITEKSQAVAFWCDPISGHATLYWYRQILGQGPELLVQFQDESVVDDSQLPKDRFSAERLKGVDSTLKIQPAELGDSAMYLCASSPGPGLPLENEQFFGPGTRLTVL.

This clonotype was detected ten times or more. Mismatch with germline at one junction end may stem from a read error. The chain combines TRBV5-1 with TRBJ2-3; D might be TRBD2 (6 bases). From germline, CDR1 is SGHRS and CDR2 YFSETQ. The CDR3 runs to 14 residues. The CDR3 DNA sequence: TGTGCCAGCAGTCTGGGGGGATACACAGATACGCAGTATTTT. Residues: CASSLGGYTDTQYF.

This clonotype has just a few counts. The rearrangement uses TRBV11-3 and TRBJ1-1, with D possibly being TRBD1 (5 bases). The V end was cut by 1 base, the J end by 1 base, with 10 bases between. The CDR3 spans 15 residues. Germline CDR1 and CDR2: SGHNT and YENEEA. The chain's CDR3 is CASSLGGRENTEAFF. CDR3 bases: TGTGCCAGCAGCTTAGGGGGACGGGAGAACACTGAAGCTTTCTTT.

About this clonotype: This may be a read error: a much more frequent sequence differs by one nucleotide. This chain links TRBV5-1 with TRBJ2-5; 9 bases match TRBD2. CDR3 length equals 16 residues. The germline CDR1 and CDR2 sequences are SGHRS and YFSETQ. Trimming took 0 bases from V and 1 from J; bases not matched to a gene: 4. CDR3 sequence reads: CASSLGLAEGQETQYF. CDR3 coding DNA: TGCGCCAGCAGCTTGGGACTAGCGGAGGGCCAAGAGACCCAGTACTTC.

Points on this clonotype: A much larger clone sits a single nucleotide away, making a read error possible. The chain links TRBV6-1 to TRBJ1-5; 7 bases map to TRBD1. TRBJ2-3 matches the DNA end more closely, so the J call is doubtful. Per the germline V gene, CDR1 is MNHNS and CDR2 is SASEGT. The CDR3 extends over 15 amino acids. CDR3 sequence reads: CASSQQGYSNQPQYF. The CDR3 coding sequence is TGTGCCAGCAGTCAACAGGGGTATAGCAATCAGCCCCAGTATTTT.

This clonotype has at least ten counts. V usage is TRBV27 and J usage is TRBJ1-6; no clear D gene. V was pared by 5 bases and J by 7 bases, with 15 bases between. Per germline, CDR1 MNHEY and CDR2 SMNVEV (reference sequence). The CDR3 contains 15 residues. CDR3 DNA: TGTGCCAGCAGTGATCACACACGGCCGAATTCACCCCTCCACTTT. It specifies CASSDHTRPNSPLHF.

The chain carries TRBV15 and TRBJ2-7; perhaps D is TRBD1 or TRBD2 (6 bases each). CDR1 and CDR2 (germline): LNHNV, YYDKDF (reference sequence). Trimming removed 3 bases at V and 6 bases at J, with 18 bases between. CDR3 length: 15 amino acids. CDR3 amino acids: CATSRGRYRDSEQYF. The CDR3 DNA follows: TGTGCCACCAGCAGGGGCCGGTACAGGGACTCCGAGCAGTACTTC. The variable domain in full, with the rest retrieved from reference TRBV15 and TRBJ2-7, is DAMVIQNPRYQVTQFGKPVTLSCSQTLNHNVMYWYQQKSSQAPKLLFHYYDKDFNNEADTPDNFQSRRPNTSFCFLDIRSPGLGDTAMYLCATSRGRYRDSEQYFGPGTRLTVT.

This clonotype was detected once. The V call is TRBV4-1, the J call TRBJ2-3; D might be TRBD2 (6 bases). Germline V CDR1 and CDR2: MGHRA, YSYEKL. Trimming shortened V by 4 bases and J by 1 base, and 15 bases separated the two germline ends. The CDR3 is 16 residues long. CDR3 sequence (DNA): TGCGCCAGCAGCCTAGCCCGGGGACTGGGCACAGATACGCAGTATTTT. This translates into CASSLARGLGTDTQYF.